The sequence of this T cell receptor beta chain was determined in a study of blood T cell repertoires in COVID-19. Across the study: In each case, the material was cDNA or gDNA derived from T cells, B-cell-depleted T cells, or PBMCs.

Trimming removed 8 bases from V and 4 bases from J; junction bases left unmatched: 8. Germline CDR1 and CDR2: LNHDA and SQIVND (reference sequence). The length of the CDR3 is 15 residues. Only in-frame clones appear in the TCRdb table, and some are missing; sequencing was by immunoSEQ multiplex PCR. The table includes approximately 170,000 clones, 88% detected once. The clonotype was recovered from a middle-aged man who had recovered from COVID-19. V and J are TRBV19 and TRBJ1-5; TRBD1 matches 10 bases. Material: peripheral blood. CDR3 DNA: TGTGCCAGTCGGGACAGGGGAGGTGGAAATCAGCCCCAGCATTTT. Its translation is CASRDRGGGNQPQHF.